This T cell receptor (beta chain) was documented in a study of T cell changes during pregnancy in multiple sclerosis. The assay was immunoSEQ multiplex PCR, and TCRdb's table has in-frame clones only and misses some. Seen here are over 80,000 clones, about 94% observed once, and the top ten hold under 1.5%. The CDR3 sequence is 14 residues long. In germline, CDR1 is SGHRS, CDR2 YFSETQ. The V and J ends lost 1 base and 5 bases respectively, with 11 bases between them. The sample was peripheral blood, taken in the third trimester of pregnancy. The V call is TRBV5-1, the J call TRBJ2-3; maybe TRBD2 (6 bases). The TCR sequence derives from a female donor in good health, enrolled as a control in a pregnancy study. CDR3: CASSLTTSQDTQYF. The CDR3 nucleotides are TGCGCCAGCAGCTTGACTACTAGCCAAGATACGCAGTATTTT.